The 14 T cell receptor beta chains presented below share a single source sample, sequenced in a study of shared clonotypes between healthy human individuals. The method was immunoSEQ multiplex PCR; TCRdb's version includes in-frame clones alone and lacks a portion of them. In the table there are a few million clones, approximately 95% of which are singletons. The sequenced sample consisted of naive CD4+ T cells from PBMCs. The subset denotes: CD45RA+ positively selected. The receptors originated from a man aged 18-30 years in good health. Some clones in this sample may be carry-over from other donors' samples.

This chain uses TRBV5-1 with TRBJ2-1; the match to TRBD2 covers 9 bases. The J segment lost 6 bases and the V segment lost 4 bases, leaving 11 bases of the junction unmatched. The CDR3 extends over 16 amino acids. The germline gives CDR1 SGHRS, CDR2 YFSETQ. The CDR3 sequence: CASSPPGLAGVNEQFF. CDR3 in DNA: TGCGCCAGCAGCCCCCCGGGATTAGCGGGGGTCAATGAGCAGTTCTTC.

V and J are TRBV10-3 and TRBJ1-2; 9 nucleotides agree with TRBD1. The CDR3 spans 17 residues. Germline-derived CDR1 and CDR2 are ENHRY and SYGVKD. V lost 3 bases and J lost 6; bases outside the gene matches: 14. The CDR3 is CAISDPTGTGINDGYTF. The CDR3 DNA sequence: TGTGCCATCAGTGATCCGACCGGGACAGGGATTAATGATGGCTACACCTTC.

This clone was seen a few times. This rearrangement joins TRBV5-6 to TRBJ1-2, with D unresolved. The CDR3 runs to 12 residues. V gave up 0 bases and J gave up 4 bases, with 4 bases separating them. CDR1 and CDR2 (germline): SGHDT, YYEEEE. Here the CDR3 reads CASSLEGYGYTF. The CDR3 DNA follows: TGTGCCAGCAGCTTGGAGGGCTATGGCTACACCTTC.

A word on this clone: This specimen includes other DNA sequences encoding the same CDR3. The CDR3 protein is CASSLQGYEQYF. As DNA, the CDR3 is TGTGCCAGCAGTTTACAGGGATACGAGCAGTACTTC. J is TRBJ2-7 and V is TRBV27; a possible D gene is TRBD1 (5 bases). CDR3 length: 12 amino acids. V was shortened by 2 bases and J by 4 bases, with 6 bases between the two germline ends. CDR1 is MNHEY and CDR2 is SMNVEV in the germline V gene (reference sequence).

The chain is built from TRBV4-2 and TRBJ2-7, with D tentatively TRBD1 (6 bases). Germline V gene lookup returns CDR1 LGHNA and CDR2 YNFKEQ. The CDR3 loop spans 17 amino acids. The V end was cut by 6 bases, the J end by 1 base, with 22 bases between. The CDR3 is CASSQELHRAGSYEQYF. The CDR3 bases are TGTGCCAGCAGTCAGGAGCTCCACAGGGCAGGATCCTACGAGCAGTACTTC.

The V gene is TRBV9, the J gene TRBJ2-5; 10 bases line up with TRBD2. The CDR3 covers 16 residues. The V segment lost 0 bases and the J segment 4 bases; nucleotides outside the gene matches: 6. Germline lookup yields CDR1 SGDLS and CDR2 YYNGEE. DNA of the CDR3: TGTGCCAGCAGCGTAGGGCCTAGCGGGAGTATAGAGACCCAGTACTTC. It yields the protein CASSVGPSGSIETQYF.

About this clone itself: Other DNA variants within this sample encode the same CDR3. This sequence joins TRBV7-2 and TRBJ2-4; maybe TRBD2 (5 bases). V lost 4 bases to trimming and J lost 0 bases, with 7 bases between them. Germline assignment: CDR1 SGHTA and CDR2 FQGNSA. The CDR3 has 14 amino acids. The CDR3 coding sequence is TGTGCCAGCAGCTCCGGACTAGCCAAAAACATTCAGTACTTC. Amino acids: CASSSGLAKNIQYF.

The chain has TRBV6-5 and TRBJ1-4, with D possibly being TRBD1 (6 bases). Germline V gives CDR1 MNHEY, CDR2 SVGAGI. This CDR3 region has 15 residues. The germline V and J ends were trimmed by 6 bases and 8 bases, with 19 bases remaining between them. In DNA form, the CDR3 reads TGTGCCAGCAGCCCCCGGGGGGCGTTGTTGGAAAAACTGTTTTTT. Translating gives CASSPRGALLEKLFF.

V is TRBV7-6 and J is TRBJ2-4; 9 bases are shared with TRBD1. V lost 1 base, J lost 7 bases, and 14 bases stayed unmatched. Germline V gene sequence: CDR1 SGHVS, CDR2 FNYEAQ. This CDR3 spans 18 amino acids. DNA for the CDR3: TGTGCCAGCAGCTTAGTCCCTCCGGGACAGGGTTTTATGAACATTCAGTACTTC. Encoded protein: CASSLVPPGQGFMNIQYF.

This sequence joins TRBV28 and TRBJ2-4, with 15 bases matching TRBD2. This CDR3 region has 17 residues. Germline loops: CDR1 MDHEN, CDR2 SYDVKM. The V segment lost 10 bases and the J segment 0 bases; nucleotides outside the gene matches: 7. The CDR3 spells CATGTSGRSLAKNIQYF. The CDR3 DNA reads TGTGCCACCGGGACTAGCGGGAGGTCGCTAGCCAAAAACATTCAGTACTTC.

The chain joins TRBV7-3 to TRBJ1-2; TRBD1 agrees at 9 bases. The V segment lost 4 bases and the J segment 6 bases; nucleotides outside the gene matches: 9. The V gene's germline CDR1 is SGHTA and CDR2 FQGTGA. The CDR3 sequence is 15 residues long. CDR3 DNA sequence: TGTGCCAGCAGCTCGCGACAGGGGGGAGCAGATGGCTACACCTTC. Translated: CASSSRQGGADGYTF.

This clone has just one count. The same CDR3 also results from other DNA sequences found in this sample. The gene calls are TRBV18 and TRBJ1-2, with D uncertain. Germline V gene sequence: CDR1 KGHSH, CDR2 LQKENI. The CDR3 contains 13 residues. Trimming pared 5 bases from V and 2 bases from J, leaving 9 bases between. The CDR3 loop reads CASSSGQNYGYTF. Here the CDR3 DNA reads TGTGCCAGCTCAAGTGGGCAGAACTATGGCTACACCTTC.

CDR3 nucleotide sequence: TGTGCCAGCAGCTTAGCGGGAGCGCACTTCACAGATACGCAGTATTTT. Translating it yields CASSLAGAHFTDTQYF. The J gene is TRBJ2-3, the V gene TRBV5-5; TRBD2 aligns across 8 bases. Germline V lookup: CDR1 SGHKS, CDR2 YYEKEE (reference sequence). This CDR3 spans 16 amino acids. V lost 2 bases and J lost 2; bases outside the gene matches: 7.

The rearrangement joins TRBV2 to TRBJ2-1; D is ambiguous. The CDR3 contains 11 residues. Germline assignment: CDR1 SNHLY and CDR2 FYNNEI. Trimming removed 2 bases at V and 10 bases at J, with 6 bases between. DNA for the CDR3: TGTGCCAGCAGTGAATTGGGAGAGCAGTTCTTC. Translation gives CASSELGEQFF.